A selection of T cell receptor beta chains follows, all from one sample in a study of tumor-infiltrating lymphocytes in primary liver carcinoma. MiXCR was run by TCRdb on the multiplex PCR reads, yielding one entry per CDR3 protein. Here the sample spans approximately 340,000 distinct CDR3 sequences, almost 65% being singletons. The sample taken for sequencing was peripheral blood. The receptors were sampled from a middle-aged man with primary liver carcinoma and hepatitis B virus infection. Each CDR3 is given without its conserved first and last residue.

>TRBV6-5|TRBJ1-4
ASTYTLPAVSEKLF
>TRBV29-1|TRBJ2-1
NVDGGEGFDEQF
>TRBV10-2|TRBJ1-1
ASIDRRRNNEAF
>TRBV28|TRBJ1-2
ASNSLDRNYGYT
>TRBV5-1|TRBJ2-1
ASSPGQGVDEQF
>TRBV10-3|TRBJ2-7
AISEARQEQY
>TRBV6-1|TRBJ1-1
VSSEGWGGVNTEAF
>TRBV5-1|TRBJ2-3
ASRPDSPGAQY
>TRBV5-1|TRBJ2-2
ASSYEPRAHAPNTGELF
>TRBV10-2|TRBJ2-2
ASSETDTEELF
>TRBV4-1|TRBJ2-1
ASSQQFGTSGRAYEQF
>TRBV7-9|TRBJ2-7
ASRAITAGLDYEQY
>TRBV28|TRBJ2-7
ASEGGGAQYEQY
>TRBV10-2|TRBJ1-5
ASSESTVSNQPQH
>TRBV7-2|TRBJ2-7
ASSLPSGQGAYEQY
>TRBV5-1|TRBJ2-3
SSRLYGDTQY
>TRBV11-2|TRBJ2-7
ASSLVESEQY
>TRBV5-4|TRBJ2-1
ASSPRDARSYNEQF
>TRBV11-2|TRBJ2-5
ASSPRPRLQETQY
>TRBV5-1|TRBJ1-1
ASSFNGNTEAF
>TRBV12-3/TRBV12-4|TRBJ1-6
ASRKTGWDNSPLH
>TRBV28|TRBJ2-5
ASSLGTSGFFQETQY
>TRBV11-2|TRBJ2-4
ASSLERSLARNIQY
>TRBV6-2/TRBV6-3|TRBJ2-7
ASSYDGTSGKSDEQY
>TRBV5-1|TRBJ2-7
ASSLARGTNSYEQY
>TRBV11-2|TRBJ2-7
ASGLTPGSYEQY
>TRBV28|TRBJ2-7
ASSLKAGFSYEQY
>TRBV12-3/TRBV12-4|TRBJ2-3
ASTRSERLAGRGATDTQY
>TRBV12-3/TRBV12-4|TRBJ1-2
ASTEWLGYGYT
>TRBV6-5|TRBJ2-1
ASSYSLQQF
>TRBV4-1|TRBJ2-5
TSSQDLRAGQGETQY
>TRBV6-5|TRBJ1-2
ASSYSVQGSYGYT